This T cell receptor beta chain was observed in a study of vaccination effects on CD4 cells after COVID-19. Study summary: Participants got two doses of BNT162b2 or mRNA-1273 vaccine.

Before sequencing, viral peptide pools were used by the ViraFEST assay to expand antigen-specific CD4+ T cells. Once cultured for 10 days, the cells underwent separation to obtain CD4+ T cells. Vaccinees lacked prior SARS-CoV-2 infection and tested negative for nucleocapsid antibodies. As for this clone: Its antigen is as yet unknown.

Regarding the study as a whole: In vaccinees who were healthy, merely 1 out of 255 vaccine-induced clones cross-reacted with common cold coronaviruses. Infection-derived and vaccine-derived clones contracted markedly late after vaccination.

V was trimmed by 4 bases and J by 5 bases, leaving 12 bases between them. CDR3 length equals 13 residues. Germline CDR1 is SGHDT and CDR2 is YYEEEE. Some clones are missing from TCRdb's copy, which holds only in-frame ones; the method was immunoSEQ multiplex PCR. The sample lists about 48,000 clones; more than 75% were seen once. This sequence originates from a human donor who received a COVID-19 vaccine. The chain is built from TRBV5-6 and TRBJ2-5; the D is unclear. The sequenced sample was CD4+ T cells from PBMCs cultured with HCoV-OC43 spike peptides, obtained before COVID-19 vaccination. The subset: HCoV-OC43 spike overlapping peptide pool stimulation. The CDR3, as DNA: TGTGCCAGCAGCCTAGATAGGTTGGAGACCCAGTACTTC. It codes for CASSLDRLETQYF.